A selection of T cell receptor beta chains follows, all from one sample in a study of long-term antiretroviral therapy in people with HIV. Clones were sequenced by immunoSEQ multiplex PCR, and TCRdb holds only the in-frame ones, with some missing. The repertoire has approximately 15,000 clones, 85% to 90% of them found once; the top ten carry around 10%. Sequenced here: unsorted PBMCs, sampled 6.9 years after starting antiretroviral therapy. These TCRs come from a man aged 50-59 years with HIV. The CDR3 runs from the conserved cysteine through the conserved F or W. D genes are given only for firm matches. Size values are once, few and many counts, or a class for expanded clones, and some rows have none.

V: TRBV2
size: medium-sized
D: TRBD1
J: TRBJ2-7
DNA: TGTGCCAGCAGTGAATACCACGGGACAGGGTACGAGCAGTACTTC
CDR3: CASSEYHGTGYEQYF

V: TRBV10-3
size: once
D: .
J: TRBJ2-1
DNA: TGTGCCATCAGTACACTCGATGAGCAGTTCTTC
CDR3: CAISTLDEQFF

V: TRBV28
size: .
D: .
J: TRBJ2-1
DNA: TGTGCCAGCAGTTTAACAGCGGCTCCCACCCCGCACCAGTTCTTC
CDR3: CASSLTAAPTPHQFF

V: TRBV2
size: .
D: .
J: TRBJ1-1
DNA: TGTGCCAGCAGTGCCACTGAAGCTTTCTTT
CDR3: CASSATEAFF

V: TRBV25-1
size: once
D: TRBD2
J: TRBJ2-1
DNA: TGTGCCAGCAGTGAAAGCGGGAGATCCTACAATGAGCAGTTCTTC
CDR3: CASSESGRSYNEQFF

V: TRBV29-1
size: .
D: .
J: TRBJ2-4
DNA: TGCAGCGTTGCCAGGGATGACATTCAGTACTTC
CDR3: CSVARDDIQYF

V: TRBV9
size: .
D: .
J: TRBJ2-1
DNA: TGTGCCAGCAGCGCATATAGCGGCAATGAGCAGTTCTTC
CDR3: CASSAYSGNEQFF

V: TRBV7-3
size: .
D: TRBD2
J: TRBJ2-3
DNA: TGTGCCAGCAGCTTAGACGGGGTAGCGGGAGCAGATACGCAGTATTTT
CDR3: CASSLDGVAGADTQYF

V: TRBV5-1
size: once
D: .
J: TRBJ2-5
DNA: TGCGCCAGCAGCTTTCCCGGAGAGACCCAGTACTTC
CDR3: CASSFPGETQYF

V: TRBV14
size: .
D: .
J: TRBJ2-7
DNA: TGTGCCAGCAGCCACGTCGGCAGGGACGAGCAGTACTTC
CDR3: CASSHVGRDEQYF

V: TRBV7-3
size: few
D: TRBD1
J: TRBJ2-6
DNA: TGTGCCAGCAGCTTAAGCAGGGGGCCTTCTGGGGCCAACGTCCTGACTTTC
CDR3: CASSLSRGPSGANVLTF

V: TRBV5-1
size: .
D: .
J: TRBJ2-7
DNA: TGCGCCAGCAGCTTGAGCACCGACTTCTCCTACGAGCAGTACTTC
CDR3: CASSLSTDFSYEQYF

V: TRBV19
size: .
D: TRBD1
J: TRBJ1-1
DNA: TGTGCCAGTACCCCATTTCAGGGGGCGATTGCTGAAGCTTTCTTT
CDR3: CASTPFQGAIAEAFF

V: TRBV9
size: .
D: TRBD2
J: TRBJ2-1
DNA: TGTGCCAGCAGCACGCCGACTGGACTAGCGGGAGTGAATGAGCAGTTCTTC
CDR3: CASSTPTGLAGVNEQFF

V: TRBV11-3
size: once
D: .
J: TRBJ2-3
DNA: TGTGCCAGCAGCTTAGGGCCCGGAGTAGGGACAGATACGCAGTATTTT
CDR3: CASSLGPGVGTDTQYF

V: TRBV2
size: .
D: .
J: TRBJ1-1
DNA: TGTGCCAGCTCGAATCCGACGGGCACTGAAGCTTTCTTT
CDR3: CASSNPTGTEAFF

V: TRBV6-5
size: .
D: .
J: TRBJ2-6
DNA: TGTGCCAGCAGTTACTCCCCCCACTCTGGGGCCAACGTCCTGACTTTC
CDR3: CASSYSPHSGANVLTF

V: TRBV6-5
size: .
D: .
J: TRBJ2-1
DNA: TGTGCCAGCAGTTACTCAAATGGCAATGAGCAGTTCTTC
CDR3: CASSYSNGNEQFF

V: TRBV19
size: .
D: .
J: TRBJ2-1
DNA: TGTGCCAGTAAGCCCGCAGGGGATGAGCAGTTCTTC
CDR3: CASKPAGDEQFF

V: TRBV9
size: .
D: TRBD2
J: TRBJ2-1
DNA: TGTGCCAGCAGCGCCAGCGGGAGGGCCGCCTACAATGAGCAGTTCTTC
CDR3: CASSASGRAAYNEQFF

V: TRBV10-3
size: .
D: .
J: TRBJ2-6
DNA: TGTGCCATCACCTTGGGACCCTCTGGCGCCAACGTCCTGACTTTC
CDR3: CAITLGPSGANVLTF

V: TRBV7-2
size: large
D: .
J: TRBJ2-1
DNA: TGTGCCAGCAGCTTAACAGCCCCGGGCAATGAGCAGTTCTTC
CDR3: CASSLTAPGNEQFF

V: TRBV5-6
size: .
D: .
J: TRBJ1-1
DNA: TGTGCCAGCATCCTGGGGGCGGTGAACACTGAAGCTTTCTTT
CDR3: CASILGAVNTEAFF

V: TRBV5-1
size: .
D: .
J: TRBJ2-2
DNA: TGCGCCAGCAGCTTGTTCGGCACCGGGGAGCTGTTTTTT
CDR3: CASSLFGTGELFF

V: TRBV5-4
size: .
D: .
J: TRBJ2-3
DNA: TGTGCCAGCAGCTTGAAAGACACAGATACGCAGTATTTT
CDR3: CASSLKDTDTQYF

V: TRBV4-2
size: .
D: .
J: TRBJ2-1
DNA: TGTGCCAGCAGCCAAGAACGGGGTGGGAATGAGCAGTTCTTC
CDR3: CASSQERGGNEQFF

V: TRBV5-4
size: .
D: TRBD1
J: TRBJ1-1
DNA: TGTGCCAGCAGCTATCTGACAGGGCGGTTGAACACTGAAGCTTTCTTT
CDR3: CASSYLTGRLNTEAFF

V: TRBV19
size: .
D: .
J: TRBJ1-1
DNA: TGTGCCAGTAGCAAGACTGAAATGAACACTGAAGCTTTCTTT
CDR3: CASSKTEMNTEAFF

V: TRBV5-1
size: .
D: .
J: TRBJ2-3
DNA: TGCGCCAGCAGCTTGGTTTCGAGAGATACGCAGTATTTT
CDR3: CASSLVSRDTQYF

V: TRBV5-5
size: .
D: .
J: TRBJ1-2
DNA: TGTGCCAGCAGCTTGGTGGGGGATAACTATGGCTACACCTTC
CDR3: CASSLVGDNYGYTF

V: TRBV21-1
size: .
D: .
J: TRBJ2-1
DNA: TGTGCCAGCAGCAAAATAAAGCGGAGGATTCGGGTCGTGCAGTTCTTC
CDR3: CASSKIKRRIRVVQFF

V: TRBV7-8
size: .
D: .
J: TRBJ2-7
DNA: TGTGCCAGCAGCTTAGAAGAAGCGAGCTCCTACGAGCAGTACTTC
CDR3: CASSLEEASSYEQYF

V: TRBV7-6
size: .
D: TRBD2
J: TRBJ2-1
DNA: TGTGCCAGCAGCTTTGCGGGAGTAAACAATGAGCAGTTCTTC
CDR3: CASSFAGVNNEQFF

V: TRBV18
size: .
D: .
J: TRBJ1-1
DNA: TGTGCCAGCTCAGGGTCCTCGAACACTGAAGCTTTCTTT
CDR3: CASSGSSNTEAFF

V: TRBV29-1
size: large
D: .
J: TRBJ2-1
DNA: TGCAGCGTTGTTCGCGGAAAAGCCGATGAGCAGTTCTTC
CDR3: CSVVRGKADEQFF

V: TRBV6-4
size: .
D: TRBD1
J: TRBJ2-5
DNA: TGTGCCAGACTAGAGGACAGGGGAAAAGAGACCCAGTACTTC
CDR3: CARLEDRGKETQYF

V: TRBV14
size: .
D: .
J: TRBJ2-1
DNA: TGTGCCAGCAGCCAAGCCGGGTACAATGAGCAGTTCTTC
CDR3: CASSQAGYNEQFF

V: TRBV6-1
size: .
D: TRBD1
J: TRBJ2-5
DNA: TGTGCCAGCAGTCTGGGACAGGGGAAGGGAGAGACCCAGTACTTC
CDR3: CASSLGQGKGETQYF

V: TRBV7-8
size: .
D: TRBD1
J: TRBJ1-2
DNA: TGTGCCAGCAGTCTATCCAGGGGGCAAGGCTACACCTTC
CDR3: CASSLSRGQGYTF

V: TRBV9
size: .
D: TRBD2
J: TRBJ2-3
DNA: TGTGCCAGCAGACCAAATAGCGGGAGGTGGTCGGATACGCAGTATTTT
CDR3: CASRPNSGRWSDTQYF

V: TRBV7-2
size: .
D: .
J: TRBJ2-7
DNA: TGTGCCAGCAGCTTACTCGGGGGCCGCCCTCCCTACGAGCAGTACTTC
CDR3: CASSLLGGRPPYEQYF

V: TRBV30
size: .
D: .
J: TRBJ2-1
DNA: TGTGCCTGGAGTCCAGCCTACAATGAGCAGTTCTTC
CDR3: CAWSPAYNEQFF

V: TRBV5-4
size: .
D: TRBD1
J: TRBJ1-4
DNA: TGTGCCAGCAGCCAAACAGGGGTGACTAATGAAAAACTGTTTTTT
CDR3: CASSQTGVTNEKLFF

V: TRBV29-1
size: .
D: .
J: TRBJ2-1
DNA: TGCAGCGTTGAAGTCGTCTCTCTTACCAATGAGCAGTTCTTC
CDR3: CSVEVVSLTNEQFF

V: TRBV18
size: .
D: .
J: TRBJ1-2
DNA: TGTGCCAGCTCATCTCAGGGGAACTATGGCTACACCTTC
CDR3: CASSSQGNYGYTF

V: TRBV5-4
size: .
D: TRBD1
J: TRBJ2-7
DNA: TGTGCCAGCAGCACTGACAGGGCCCCGGGCCCTTCTCGTTACGAGCAGTACTTC
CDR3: CASSTDRAPGPSRYEQYF

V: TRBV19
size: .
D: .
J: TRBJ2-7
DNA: TGTGCCAGTAGTATTTTAGGACGGCCCTACGAGCAGTACTTC
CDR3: CASSILGRPYEQYF